A single sample gave rise to the 7 T cell receptor beta chains below, sequenced in a study of blood T cell repertoires in COVID-19. Produced via immunoSEQ multiplex PCR; TCRdb's table is partial and in-frame only. Of around 270,000 clones listed, about 89% were seen once; the top ten hold roughly 0.8%. Sequenced material: peripheral blood. The receptors stem from a man aged 30 to 45 with acute or convalescent COVID-19.

This sequence joins TRBV7-9 and TRBJ1-2, with D tentatively TRBD1 (6 bases). V was shortened by 4 bases and J by 8 bases, with 17 bases between the two germline ends. The CDR3 totals 14 residues. Germline lookup yields CDR1 SEHNR and CDR2 FQNEAQ (reference sequence). CDR3 nucleotide sequence: TGTGCCAGCAGCTCCAGGGGTCCTTCATGGGGCTACACCTTC. Residues: CASSSRGPSWGYTF.

This sequence joins TRBV18 and TRBJ2-7; 7 bases fit TRBD2. V was clipped by 3 bases and J by 3 bases; unmatched bases: 8. The length of the CDR3 is 15 residues. The germline V gene has CDR1 KGHSH and CDR2 LQKENI. The DNA for the CDR3 is TGTGCCAGCTCACCTTTTGCGGGAGAGAGCTACGAGCAGTACTTC. Translated, it gives CASSPFAGESYEQYF. Supplemented by reference TRBV18 and TRBJ2-7, the full variable domain reads NAGVMQNPRHLVRRRGQEARLRCSPMKGHSHVYWYRQLPEEGLKFMVYLQKENIIDESGMPKERFSAEFPKEGPSILRIQQVVRGDSAAYFCASSPFAGESYEQYFGPGTRLTVT.

The chain couples TRBV28 to TRBJ2-1, with 7 bases identical to TRBD2. The CDR3 is made up of 13 amino acids. V was clipped by 5 bases and J by 3 bases; unmatched bases: 1. In germline, CDR1 is MDHEN, CDR2 SYDVKM. CDR3 in amino acids: CASSGGVYNEQFF. The DNA of the CDR3 is TGTGCCAGCAGTGGGGGGGTCTACAATGAGCAGTTCTTC.

This chain joins TRBV19 and TRBJ1-1; D is perhaps TRBD1 (6 bases). Germline CDR1 and CDR2: LNHDA and SQIVND (reference sequence). The CDR3 runs to 13 residues. V was shortened by 7 bases and J by 1 base, with 10 bases between the two germline ends. The CDR3 reads CASIQGSNTEAFF. In DNA form, the CDR3 reads TGTGCCAGTATTCAGGGGTCGAACACTGAAGCTTTCTTT. Full variable domain (outside the CDR3, taken from reference TRBV19 and TRBJ1-1): DGGITQSPKYLFRKEGQNVTLSCEQNLNHDAMYWYRQDPGQGLRLIYYSQIVNDFQKGDIAEGYSVSREKKESFPLTVTSAQKNPTAFYLCASIQGSNTEAFFGQGTRLTVV.

This CDR3 is CASSQVRETQYF. The CDR3 coding sequence is TGTGCCAGCAGCCAGGTTCGGGAGACCCAGTACTTC. The chain uses TRBV3-1 (or the pseudogene TRBV3-2) and TRBJ2-5; the D is unclear. The CDR3 extends over 12 amino acids. V was cut by 3 bases and J by 5 bases, with 7 bases left in between. From germline, CDR1 is LGHDT and CDR2 YNNKEL (reference sequence).

This clone was seen once. In the same sample, other DNA sequences code for this CDR3. This chain uses TRBV28 with TRBJ2-3, with a possible D match to TRBD2 (6 bases). CDR3 length: 14 residues. Germline V gene sequence: CDR1 MDHEN, CDR2 SYDVKM. V dropped 2 bases and J dropped 3 bases, with 9 bases sitting between them. The CDR3 nucleotides are TGTGCCAGCAGTTTAGGAGGAGGGACAGATACGCAGTATTTT. Translating gives CASSLGGGTDTQYF.

This clone was found a few times. The V gene is TRBV9, the J gene TRBJ2-5; D perhaps matches TRBD1 (5 bases). CDR3 size: 14 residues. CDR1 and CDR2 from the germline V gene are SGDLS and YYNGEE. The V gene lost 4 bases and the J gene lost 5 bases, with 15 bases spanning the gap. CDR3 amino acids: CASSRQQVGETQYF. In nucleotides, the CDR3 is TGTGCCAGCAGCAGACAACAGGTCGGGGAGACCCAGTACTTC.